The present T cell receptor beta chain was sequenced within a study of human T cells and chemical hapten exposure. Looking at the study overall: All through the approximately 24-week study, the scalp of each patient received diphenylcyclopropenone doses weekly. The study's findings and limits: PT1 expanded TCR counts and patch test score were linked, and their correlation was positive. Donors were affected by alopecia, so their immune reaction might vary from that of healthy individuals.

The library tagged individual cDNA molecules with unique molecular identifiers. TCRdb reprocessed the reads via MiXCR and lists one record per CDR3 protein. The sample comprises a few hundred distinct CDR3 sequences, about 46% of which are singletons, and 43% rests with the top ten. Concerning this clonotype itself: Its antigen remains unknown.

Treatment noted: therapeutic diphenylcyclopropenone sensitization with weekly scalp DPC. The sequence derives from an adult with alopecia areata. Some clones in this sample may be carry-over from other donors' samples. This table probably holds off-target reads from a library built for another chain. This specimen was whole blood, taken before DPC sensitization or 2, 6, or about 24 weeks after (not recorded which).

CDR3 DNA: TGCGCCAGCAGTGAGCCAGGACAGTACGAGCAGTACTTC. The encoded protein is CASSEPGQYEQYF. J is TRBJ2-7 and V is TRBV10-2; the D gene is possibly TRBD1 (6 bases). V gave up 2 bases and J gave up 4 bases, with 9 bases separating them. CDR1 and CDR2 (germline): WSHSY, SAAADI. The CDR3 is 13 amino acids.